Below are 31 T cell receptor beta chains sequenced from a single sample in a study of tumor-infiltrating lymphocytes in oesophageal squamous cell carcinoma (dated by TCRdb to the mid-2010s). The library was prepared using PCR. Sequenced on an Illumina HiSeq 2000. The raw public reads went through TCRdb reprocessing: fastp at Q25, MiXCR clone calling, in-frame beta chains kept. CDR3 protein duplicates are merged, each entry listing the most common genes and DNA. In all, the sample holds thousands of distinct CDR3 sequences, and approximately 14% of those were seen once. The top ten clonotypes cover around an eighth of the sample. Sequencing was performed on blood. The receptors derive from a male donor with esophageal squamous cell carcinoma.

The chain joins TRBV28 to TRBJ2-1, with D perhaps assigned TRBD1 or TRBD2 (5 bases each). Germline CDR1 MDHEN, CDR2 SYDVKM. The CDR3 totals 14 residues. The germline V and J ends were trimmed by 6 bases and 10 bases, with 19 bases remaining between them. The CDR3 is CASRRDATMGEQFF. Here the CDR3 DNA reads TGTGCCAGCAGAAGGGACGCGACTATGGGGGAGCAGTTCTTC.

This clonotype came up many times. This sequence joins TRBV5-4 and TRBJ2-7; no clear D gene. V was cut by 6 bases and J by 9 bases, with 19 bases left in between. This CDR3 is built from 13 residues. Looked up from germline, CDR1 is SGHNT and CDR2 is YYREEE (reference sequence). This CDR3 reads CASTLSGSGSQYF. The CDR3 coding sequence is TGTGCCAGCACGCTGTCCGGTTCTGGGTCGCAGTACTTC. The full variable domain, its missing parts supplied by reference TRBV5-4 and TRBJ2-7, is ETGVTQSPTHLIKTRGQQVTLRCSSQSGHNTVSWYQQALGQGPQFIFQYYREEENGRGNFPPRFSGLQFPNYSSELNVNALELDDSALYLCASTLSGSGSQYFGPGTRLTVT.

As to this clonotype: A much larger clone differs by one base, so this may be a read error. The V and J genes are TRBV24-1 and TRBJ2-1; weak D call: TRBD1 (6 bases). The end of the DNA is better explained by TRBJ2-7, so the J call may be wrong. Germline values: CDR1 KGHDR, CDR2 SFDVKD. This CDR3 contains 15 residues. CDR3 in DNA: TGTGCCACCAGTGATGTCGGGACACTGTACAATGAGCAGTACTTC. Translated: CATSDVGTLYNEQYF.

This clonotype was picked up a small number of times. The chain links TRBV5-1 to TRBJ2-3; tentatively, D is TRBD1 (6 bases). The DNA end is more similar to TRBJ2-7, so the J call may be wrong. Germline-derived CDR1 and CDR2 are SGHRS and YFSETQ. The CDR3 contains 18 residues. This CDR3 reads CASSQTPTGSRSGYEQYF. Written as DNA, the CDR3 is TGCGCCAGCAGCCAGACACCGACAGGTTCTCGTTCTGGCTACGAGCAGTACTTC.

This clonotype has ten or more counts. The CDR3 loop is CASSRTGGAWGYTF. CDR3 nucleotides: TGTGCCAGCAGTCGGACGGGGGGCGCGTGGGGCTACACCTTC. This chain connects TRBV6-1 to TRBJ1-2; tentatively, D is TRBD1 (6 bases). The CDR3 sequence is 14 residues long. Germline lookup yields CDR1 MNHNS and CDR2 SASEGT. The V end was cut by 5 bases, the J end by 8 bases, with 18 bases between.

This clonotype is categorized as large. V and J are TRBV7-8 and TRBJ2-1; D may be TRBD2 (6 bases). The CDR3 sequence is 13 residues long. The germline V and J ends were trimmed by 4 bases and 14 bases, with 18 bases remaining between them. Germline loops: CDR1 SGHVS, CDR2 FQNEAQ. The CDR3 reads CASSSRRGTREFF. The CDR3 region has the DNA TGTGCCAGCAGCTCTCGGCGCGGGACCCGGGAGTTCTTC.

Within the sample, this clonotype is medium-sized. This chain connects TRBV28 to TRBJ2-3, with D hard to call. Deletions cut 5 bases from V and 5 bases from J, with 5 bases between. Per the germline V gene, CDR1 is MDHEN and CDR2 is SYDVKM. CDR3 length equals 11 residues. The CDR3 bases are TGTGCCAGCAGTAGGAAAGATACGCAGTATTTT. This gives the protein CASSRKDTQYF.

The table lists this clonotype with many counts. The chain couples TRBV5-4 to TRBJ1-1; perhaps TRBD1 as D (5 bases). The germline V gene encodes CDR1 SGHNT and CDR2 YYREEE (reference sequence). This CDR3 is built from 14 residues. V was shortened by 1 base and J by 1 base, with 8 bases between the two germline ends. The DNA of the CDR3 is TGTGCCAGCAGCTTGAGGGGACCGAACACTGAAGCTTTCTTT. Its protein is CASSLRGPNTEAFF. The full variable domain, in which reference TRBV5-4 and TRBJ1-1 provide the parts outside the CDR3, is ETGVTQSPTHLIKTRGQQVTLRCSSQSGHNTVSWYQQALGQGPQFIFQYYREEENGRGNFPPRFSGLQFPNYSSELNVNALELDDSALYLCASSLRGPNTEAFFGQGTRLTVV.

This clonotype was detected ten times or more. V is TRBV10-2 and J is TRBJ2-7; D possibly corresponds to TRBD1 (6 bases). The CDR3 has 13 amino acids. The V end was cut by 9 bases, the J end by 1 base, with 13 bases between. Germline CDR1 WSHSY, CDR2 SAAADI. CDR3 residues: CASYGDISYEQYF. CDR3 DNA: TGCGCCAGTTATGGGGACATTTCCTACGAGCAGTACTTC.

This clonotype occurred many times. The V call is TRBV11-1, the J call TRBJ1-4; D is unclear. Germline CDR1 reads SGHAT; CDR2 reads FQDESV (reference sequence). The V and J ends lost 5 bases and 0 bases respectively, with 4 bases between them. This CDR3 contains 13 residues. The CDR3 spells CASSPATNEKLFF. CDR3 bases: TGTGCCAGCAGCCCGGCAACTAATGAAAAACTGTTTTTT.

The V call is TRBV4-1, the J call TRBJ1-2; 10 positions agree with TRBD1. Germline V gives CDR1 MGHRA, CDR2 YSYEKL. The CDR3 consists of 16 residues. The junction had 6 bases not matched to a gene; V was cut back by 1 base and J by 4 bases. The chain's CDR3 is CASSQGSGQGIYGYTF. Here the CDR3 DNA reads TGCGCCAGCAGCCAAGGTTCGGGACAGGGGATCTATGGCTACACCTTC.

This clonotype was counted ten times or more. The chain employs TRBV11-3 and TRBJ1-1, with TRBD1 as a possible D gene (6 bases). The CDR3 sequence is 14 residues long. Germline CDR1 SGHNT, CDR2 YENEEA. The V end lost 1 base, the J end lost 8 bases, and 14 bases lay between the germline ends. The CDR3 sequence is CASSLGAFQGEAFF. The CDR3 region has the DNA TGTGCCAGCAGCTTAGGGGCCTTTCAGGGGGAAGCTTTCTTT.

This clonotype is judged medium-sized. A much larger clone sits a single nucleotide away, making a read error possible. The chain couples TRBV7-9 to TRBJ2-5, with D perhaps matching TRBD1 (7 bases). Per germline, CDR1 SEHNR and CDR2 FQNEAQ (reference sequence). The ends were cut back, 5 bases at V and 11 bases at J, with 27 bases in the middle. CDR3 length: 16 amino acids. CDR3 protein: CASSPEGQLPYNEQYF. The CDR3 DNA follows: TGTGCCAGCAGCCCGGAGGGACAGCTTCCCTACAATGAGCAGTACTTC.

This clonotype is medium-sized by share. The chain couples TRBV12-3 or TRBV12-4 to TRBJ2-3; unclear D gene. The CDR3 consists of 15 residues. Trimming stripped 8 bases from V and 6 bases from J, with 21 bases between. The CDR3 loop is CASGPVQWVLDTQYF. CDR3 coding DNA: TGTGCCAGCGGGCCCGTTCAATGGGTTTTGGATACGCAGTATTTT.

By frequency in the sample, this clonotype is medium-sized. The chain carries TRBV12-3 or TRBV12-4 and TRBJ2-7, with 10 positions matching TRBD1. V trimming: 7 bases; J trimming: 5 bases; junction bases outside the gene matches: 8. The CDR3 spans 14 residues. The CDR3 loop is CASKARQGAHEQYF. Written as DNA, the CDR3 is TGTGCCAGCAAGGCGAGACAGGGGGCCCACGAGCAGTACTTC.

At least ten counts were recorded for this clonotype. Since no conserved phenylalanine or tryptophan closes the CDR3, a read error is the likely cause. The DNA is left out, because the CDR3 cannot be placed on it with certainty; the CDR3 is given as TCRdb lists it. The chain is built from TRBV7-2 and TRBJ2-5; the DNA was not compared with TRBD1, the D call given in the table. The CDR3 has 16 residues if both end residues are counted. In germline, CDR1 is SGHTA, CDR2 FQGNSA. CDR3 region: CASSPETDNYGYTFGS.

Points on this clonotype: This may come from a read error, since a much larger clone is one base off. This rearrangement joins TRBV5-5 to TRBJ2-1; TRBD2 agrees at 14 bases. The J call may be in error: the DNA end matches TRBJ2-7 better. The CDR3 runs to 18 residues. Germline CDR1 and CDR2: SGHKS and YYEKEE (reference sequence). In DNA, the CDR3 is TGTGCCAGCAGCCCGACGACTAGCGGGGGGGATTCCTACAATGAGCAGTACTTC. As protein: CASSPTTSGGDSYNEQYF.

With respect to this clonotype: Given a much more abundant clone one base away, this may be a read error. Written as DNA, the CDR3 is TGCGCCAGCAGCTTATTCATCCCCAGAAACCGAGAGACCCAGTACTTC. Its protein is CASSLFIPRNRETQYF. The V gene is TRBV5-1, the J gene TRBJ2-5; D gene uncertain. This CDR3 spans 16 amino acids. The germline CDR1 and CDR2 sequences are SGHRS and YFSETQ. Deletions cut 2 bases from V and 4 bases from J, with 18 bases between.

This clonotype was recorded a few times. This chain connects TRBV6-1 to TRBJ1-1; D gene uncertain. V was cut by 8 bases and J by 1 base, with 8 bases left in between. This CDR3 comprises 12 residues. Germline V gene sequence: CDR1 MNHNS, CDR2 SASEGT. The CDR3 region has the DNA TGTGCCAGCCAAAAACCGAACACTGAAGCTTTCTTT. It yields the protein CASQKPNTEAFF.

This clonotype has at least ten counts. The chain joins TRBV5-6 to TRBJ2-5; D is undetermined. V lost 2 bases and J lost 8, with 7 bases in between. The CDR3 consists of 11 residues. Germline V lookup: CDR1 SGHDT, CDR2 YYEEEE. The CDR3 region is CASSLGVTQYF. The DNA of the CDR3 is TGTGCCAGCAGCTTAGGAGTAACCCAGTACTTC. The complete variable domain, with remaining parts taken from reference TRBV5-6 and TRBJ2-5, reads DAGVTQSPTHLIKTRGQQVTLRCSPKSGHDTVSWYQQALGQGPQFIFQYYEEEERQRGNFPDRFSGHQFPNYSSELNVNALLLGDSALYLCASSLGVTQYFGPGTRLLVL.

This clonotype is labeled as medium-sized. This rearrangement joins TRBV6-6 to TRBJ1-2; D might be TRBD1 (6 bases). This CDR3 spans 16 amino acids. Germline lookup yields CDR1 MNHNY and CDR2 SVGAGI (reference sequence). Trimming removed 1 base from V and 0 bases from J, with 12 bases in between. The CDR3 reads CASSYWGQGTNYGYTF. The CDR3 DNA is TGTGCCAGCAGTTACTGGGGGCAGGGGACTAACTATGGCTACACCTTC.

By proportion, this clonotype is medium-sized (0.01 to 0.1%). CDR3: CASSYYSPSGGAGEQFF. The CDR3 bases are TGTGCCAGCAGTTACTACTCCCCGAGCGGGGGGGCAGGGGAGCAGTTCTTC. This sequence joins TRBV6-6 and TRBJ2-1; 10 bases agree with TRBD2. The CDR3 consists of 17 residues. Germline CDR1 reads MNHNY; CDR2 reads SVGAGI (reference sequence). The junction had 13 bases not matched to a gene; V was cut back by 1 base and J by 10 bases.

This clonotype was recorded at least ten times. The chain couples TRBV5-8 to TRBJ2-1; 14 bases are a match to TRBD2. CDR1 and CDR2 (germline): SGHTS, YDEGEE. Unmatched junction bases numbered 11, after V lost 0 bases and J lost 3 bases. This CDR3 is built from 20 residues. CDR3 sequence reads: CASSLAGLAGGVLNYNEQFF. CDR3 bases: TGTGCCAGCAGCTTGGCCGGACTAGCGGGGGGCGTCCTGAACTACAATGAGCAGTTCTTC.

This clonotype came up many times. The chain employs TRBV23-1 and TRBJ2-3; 7 bases line up with TRBD2. TRBV23-1 is reported as an ORF; its role is uncertain. The V and J ends lost 8 bases and 1 base, in that order; junction bases with no gene match: 3. The CDR3 covers 13 residues. The CDR3 reads CASPGLGTDTQYF. CDR3 DNA: TGCGCCAGCCCTGGACTAGGCACAGATACGCAGTATTTT.

This clonotype was observed a few times. The genes are TRBV11-3 and TRBJ2-6; D gene ambiguous. The germline V and J ends were trimmed by 3 bases and 18 bases, with 3 bases remaining between them. Germline assignment: CDR1 SGHNT and CDR2 YENEEA. There are 8 residues in the CDR3. The CDR3 nucleotides are TGTGCCAGCAGCTTGAAGACTTTC. Its translation is CASSLKTF.

This clonotype was recorded at least ten times. This chain uses TRBV5-1 with TRBJ2-1; D may be TRBD1 (5 bases). The V end was cut by 4 bases, the J end by 7 bases, with 15 bases between. The CDR3 loop spans 14 amino acids. From germline, CDR1 is SGHRS and CDR2 YFSETQ. Here the CDR3 reads CASSPELKGNEQFF. In nucleotides, the CDR3 is TGCGCCAGCAGCCCGGAATTAAAGGGGAATGAGCAGTTCTTC.

The V and J genes are TRBV9 and TRBJ1-1; D gene unclear. The CDR3 runs 16 residues. Deletions cut 3 bases from V and 3 bases from J, with 18 bases between. Germline V gene sequence: CDR1 SGDLS, CDR2 YYNGEE. The CDR3 here is CASSDIQRPRDTEAFF. Here the CDR3 DNA reads TGTGCCAGCAGCGACATACAGCGTCCGAGGGACACTGAAGCTTTCTTT.

Remarks on this clonotype: A much larger clone differs from this one at a single base, so this may be a read error. The rearrangement links TRBV19 to TRBJ2-5, with TRBD1 matching over 11 bases. This CDR3 comprises 16 residues. The germline CDR1 and CDR2 sequences are LNHDA and SQIVND (reference sequence). With V trimmed by 5 bases and J by 11 bases, 16 bases remained unmatched. The CDR3 DNA reads as TGTGCCAGTAGTGGGGGGGGGACAGGGGGTAGGAATGAGCAGTACTTC. It codes for CASSGGGTGGRNEQYF.

This clonotype came up many times. The chain uses TRBV5-6 and TRBJ1-4; 7 bases match TRBD1. The CDR3 sequence is 15 residues long. Trimming removed 3 bases from V and 5 bases from J; junction bases left unmatched: 7. Germline V CDR1 and CDR2: SGHDT, YYEEEE. The CDR3 nucleotides read TGTGCCAGCAGCTGGTGGGACAGCAGAAATGAAAAACTGTTTTTT. Protein product: CASSWWDSRNEKLFF.

This clonotype appeared many times. The genes are TRBV28 and TRBJ1-3, with TRBD1 matching 9 bases. This CDR3 contains 15 residues. Per the germline V gene, CDR1 is MDHEN and CDR2 is SYDVKM. V dropped 2 bases and J dropped 4; count of bases not matched to a gene: 3. CDR3 residues: CASSLETGGGNTIYF. As DNA, the CDR3 is TGTGCCAGCAGTTTAGAGACAGGGGGAGGAAACACCATATATTTT.

This clonotype appeared many times. The V and J genes are TRBV19 and TRBJ2-6; possible D gene TRBD1, 6 bases. The V end lost 7 bases, the J end lost 0 bases, and 7 bases lay between the germline ends. Germline lookup yields CDR1 LNHDA and CDR2 SQIVND (reference sequence). CDR3 length: 14 amino acids. CDR3 protein: CASNRASGANVLTF. For the CDR3, the DNA is TGTGCCAGTAACAGGGCCTCTGGGGCCAACGTCCTGACTTTC.